A selection of T cell receptor beta chains follows, all from one sample in a study of blood T cell repertoires in COVID-19. Generated by immunoSEQ multiplex PCR, the TCRdb table keeps only in-frame clones and is missing some. The data contain 290,000 or so clones, around 84% of them singletons. The sample consisted of PBMCs or T cells enriched from blood (not recorded which). All receptors come from a man in his forties who had been exposed to COVID-19. CDR3s include the opening cysteine and the closing phenylalanine or tryptophan. Size is stated for part of the rows, as once, few or many counts, or as a class when the clone is expanded.

J gene	V gene	clone size	CDR3 protein
TRBJ2-1	TRBV29-1	NA	CSVEVQGYNEQFF
TRBJ1-1	TRBV5-1	once	CASSLGDGGPGNTEAFF
TRBJ2-2	TRBV4-1	NA	CASSRDRDRVAGELFF
TRBJ2-3	TRBV19	NA	CASSISGGRTDTQYF
TRBJ1-5	TRBV4-2	NA	CASSQETGRQPQHF
TRBJ2-7	TRBV19	NA	CASSIPRRAIYEQYF
TRBJ2-2	TRBV7-3	NA	CASSLVHGELFF
TRBJ2-3	TRBV29-1	once	CSVVGVHTDTQYF
TRBJ2-2	TRBV29-1	once	CSVRDSYTNTGELFF
TRBJ2-1	TRBV11-2	NA	CASSLPYSGSKLNEQFF
TRBJ2-1	TRBV7-3	NA	CASSLNAAYDEQFF
TRBJ2-3	TRBV6-1	NA	CASSEIARAGSTDTQYF
TRBJ2-7	TRBV6-1	NA	CASSATTGTGVYYEQYF
TRBJ2-6	TRBV6-5	NA	CASKPYGEGANVLTF
TRBJ1-2	TRBV9	NA	CASSVGTGANYGYTF
TRBJ2-7	TRBV5-1	NA	CASSSSTSGRPYEQYF
TRBJ2-6	TRBV11-3	NA	CASSLVLGGALGSGANVLTF
TRBJ2-3	TRBV27	NA	CASTPPGLAGMSTPDTQYF
TRBJ2-7	TRBV5-1	NA	CASSEGDRDYEQYF
TRBJ2-7	TRBV6-2/TRBV6-3	NA	CASSYGTSGRMYF
TRBJ1-2	TRBV19	NA	CATGPRRRNYGYTF
TRBJ2-1	TRBV5-1	NA	CASSLLSGRILSNEQFF
TRBJ1-5	TRBV18	NA	CASSPQSFTGQQPQHF
TRBJ1-5	TRBV10-1	NA	CASSPAFYRGWNQPQHF
TRBJ2-1	TRBV2	few	CASDGLVAGGRDEQFF
TRBJ2-7	TRBV2	NA	CASKWGLQFPQYLYEQYF
TRBJ1-1	TRBV6-6	NA	CASTIPLWGPGEAFF
TRBJ2-1	TRBV7-9	once	CASSFLAGEAEQFF
TRBJ1-1	TRBV20-1	NA	CSSVQNTEAFF
TRBJ1-2	TRBV2	NA	CASSQGEGRGYTF
TRBJ2-1	TRBV24-1	few	CATSDSSALSYNEQFF
TRBJ2-2	TRBV7-3	NA	CASSSLAGNTGELFF
TRBJ2-5	TRBV2	NA	CASSEAGPTQYF
TRBJ2-1	TRBV19	NA	CASRREGLNNEQFF
TRBJ2-7	TRBV10-3	NA	CAISQTSTYEQYF
TRBJ1-1	TRBV2	NA	CASRQGTEAFF
TRBJ2-1	TRBV5-6	NA	CASSYRTSGRVKYNEQFF
TRBJ1-5	TRBV19	NA	CASSNPYSVGNQPQHF
TRBJ2-1	TRBV4-2	many	CASSQAGTRDNEQFF
TRBJ1-2	TRBV6-5	NA	CASSYTYREGGYTF
TRBJ1-2	TRBV6-5	NA	CASSYSGTSYGYTF
TRBJ2-4	TRBV30	NA	CAWSPRQGAKNIQYF
TRBJ2-7	TRBV10-1	NA	CASSDSAGAGSYEQYF
TRBJ1-2	TRBV12-3/TRBV12-4	NA	CASTQTVFYGYTF
TRBJ2-1	TRBV7-3	few	CASSLLSGSFDEQFF
TRBJ2-7	TRBV7-9	NA	CASSLALAGGTSSYEQYF
TRBJ1-5	TRBV30	NA	CACGLGAGNSNQPQHF
TRBJ2-7	TRBV6-5	many	CASQTRGTYEQYF
TRBJ2-2	TRBV7-3	NA	CASSPRVQGTGELFF
TRBJ1-3	TRBV29-1	NA	CSVLSGAQGNTIYF
TRBJ1-2	TRBV30	few	CAWSAQANYGYTF